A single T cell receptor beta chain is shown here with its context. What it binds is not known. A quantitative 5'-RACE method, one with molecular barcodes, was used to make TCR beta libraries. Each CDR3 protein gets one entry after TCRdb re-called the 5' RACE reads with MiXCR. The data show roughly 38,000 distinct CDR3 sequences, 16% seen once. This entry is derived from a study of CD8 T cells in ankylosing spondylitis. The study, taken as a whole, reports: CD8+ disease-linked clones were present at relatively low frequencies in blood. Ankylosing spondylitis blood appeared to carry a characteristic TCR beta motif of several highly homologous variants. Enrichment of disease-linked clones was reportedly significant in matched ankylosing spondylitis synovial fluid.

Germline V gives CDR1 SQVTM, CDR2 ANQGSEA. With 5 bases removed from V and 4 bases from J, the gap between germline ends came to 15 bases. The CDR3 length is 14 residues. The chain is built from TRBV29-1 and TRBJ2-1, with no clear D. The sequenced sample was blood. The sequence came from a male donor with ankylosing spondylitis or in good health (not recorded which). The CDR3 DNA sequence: TGCAGCGTTAAGATAACTCTAAGGTACAATGAGCAGTTCTTC. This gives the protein CSVKITLRYNEQFF.